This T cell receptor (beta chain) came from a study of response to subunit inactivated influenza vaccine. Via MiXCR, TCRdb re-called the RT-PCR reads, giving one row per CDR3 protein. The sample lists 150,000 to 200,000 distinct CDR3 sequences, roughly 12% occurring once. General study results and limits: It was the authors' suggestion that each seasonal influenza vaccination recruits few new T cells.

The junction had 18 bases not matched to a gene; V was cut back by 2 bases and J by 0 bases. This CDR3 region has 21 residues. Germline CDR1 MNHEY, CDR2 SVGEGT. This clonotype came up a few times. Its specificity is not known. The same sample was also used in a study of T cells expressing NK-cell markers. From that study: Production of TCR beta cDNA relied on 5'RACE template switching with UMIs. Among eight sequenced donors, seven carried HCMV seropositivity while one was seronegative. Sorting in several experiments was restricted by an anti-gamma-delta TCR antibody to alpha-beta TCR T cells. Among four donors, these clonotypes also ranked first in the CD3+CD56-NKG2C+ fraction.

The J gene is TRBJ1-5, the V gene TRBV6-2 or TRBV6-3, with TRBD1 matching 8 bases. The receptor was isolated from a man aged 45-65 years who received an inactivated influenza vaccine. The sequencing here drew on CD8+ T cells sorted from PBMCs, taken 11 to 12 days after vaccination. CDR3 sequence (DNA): TGTGCCAGCAGTTACGCATATAGTCCCGGGACAGGACCCTATAGCAATCAGCCCCAGCATTTT. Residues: CASSYAYSPGTGPYSNQPQHF.